This TCR beta chain was identified in a study of control samples from healthy donors and cancer patients. Data came from immunoSEQ multiplex PCR; TCRdb stores just in-frame clones and leaves some out. The repertoire holds tens of thousands of clones, about 85% seen once, with about two fifths in the top ten. There are 17 residues in the CDR3. Per the germline V gene, CDR1 is MDHEN and CDR2 is SYDVKM. Trimming cost V 2 bases and J 0 bases; bases outside gene matches: 7. Sequenced sample: PBMCs. The chain combines TRBV28 with TRBJ2-3; 8 bases align to TRBD2. The origin of this receptor is a man between 60 and 75 years old with head and neck cancer. The CDR3, as DNA: TGTGCCAGCAGTTTAAGCGGGTTAGCGGGAAGCACAGATACGCAGTATTTT. It translates to CASSLSGLAGSTDTQYF.